This TCR beta chain was sequenced for a study of tumor-infiltrating lymphocytes in primary liver carcinoma. A remark on this clonotype: The junction and the germline gene differ at one end; a read error may be behind it.

The 20-30 mg bulk tissue piece was not sorted before simultaneous RNA and DNA extraction. The CDR3 totals 13 residues. Germline lookup yields CDR1 SQVTM and CDR2 ANQGSEA. Reverse transcription of roughly 480 ng total RNA with a constant-region primer produced TCR beta cDNA. Sequencing libraries for TCR beta derived from three nested multiplex PCR rounds that used slightly modified ARM-PCR. TRBV1-TRBV30 forward primers paired with a C-beta reverse primer drove the first two PCR rounds, approximately 11 cycles each. TCRdb re-called the multiplex PCR reads through MiXCR, storing one row per CDR3 protein. Of more than 60,000 distinct CDR3 sequences listed, 60% to 75% are singletons.

The sequenced sample was liver tumor tissue from sampling region 4. Subset here: tumor region T4, right-lateral pole. V gene TRBV29-1 combines with J gene TRBJ2-1; maybe TRBD2 (6 bases). This sequence was found in a man aged 35 to 55 with primary liver carcinoma and hepatitis B virus infection. Written as DNA, the CDR3 is TGCAGCGTTGAAGGGACTAACTACAATGGGCAGTCCTTC. Its translation: CSVEGTNYNGQSF.